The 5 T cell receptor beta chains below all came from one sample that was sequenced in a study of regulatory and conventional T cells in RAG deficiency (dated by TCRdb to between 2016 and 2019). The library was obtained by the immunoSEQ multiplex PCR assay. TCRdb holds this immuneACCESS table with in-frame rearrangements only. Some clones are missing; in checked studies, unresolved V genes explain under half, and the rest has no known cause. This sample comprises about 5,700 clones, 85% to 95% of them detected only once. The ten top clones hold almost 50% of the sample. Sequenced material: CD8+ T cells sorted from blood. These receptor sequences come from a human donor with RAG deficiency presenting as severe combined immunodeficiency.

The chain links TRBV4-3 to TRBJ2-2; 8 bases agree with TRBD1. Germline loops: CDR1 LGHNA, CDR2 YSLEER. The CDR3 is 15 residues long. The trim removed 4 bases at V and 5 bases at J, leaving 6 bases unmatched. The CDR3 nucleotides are TGCGCCAGCAGCCGGACAGGGTCGGGGACCGGGGAGCTGTTTTTT. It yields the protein CASSRTGSGTGELFF.

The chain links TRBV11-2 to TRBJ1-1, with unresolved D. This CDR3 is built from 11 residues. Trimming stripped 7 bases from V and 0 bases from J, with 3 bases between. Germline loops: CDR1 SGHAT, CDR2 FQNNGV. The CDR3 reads CASTLNTEAFF. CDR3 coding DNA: TGTGCCAGCACCCTGAACACTGAAGCTTTCTTT.

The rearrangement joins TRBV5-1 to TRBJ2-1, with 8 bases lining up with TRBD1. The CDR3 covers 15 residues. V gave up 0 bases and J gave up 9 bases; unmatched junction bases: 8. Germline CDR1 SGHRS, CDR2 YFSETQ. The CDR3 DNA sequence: TGCGCCAGCAGCTTGGCAGGACAGGGCGGTAGTGAGCAGTTCTTC. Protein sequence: CASSLAGQGGSEQFF.

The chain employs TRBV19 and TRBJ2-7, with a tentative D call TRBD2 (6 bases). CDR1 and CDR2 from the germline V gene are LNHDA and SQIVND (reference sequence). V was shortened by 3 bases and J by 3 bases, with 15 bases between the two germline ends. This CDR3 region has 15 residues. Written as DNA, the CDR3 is TGTGCCAGTAGTATCGTATTGGAGGGTTTCTACGAGCAGTACTTC. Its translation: CASSIVLEGFYEQYF. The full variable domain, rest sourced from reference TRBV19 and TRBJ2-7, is DGGITQSPKYLFRKEGQNVTLSCEQNLNHDAMYWYRQDPGQGLRLIYYSQIVNDFQKGDIAEGYSVSREKKESFPLTVTSAQKNPTAFYLCASSIVLEGFYEQYFGPGTRLTVT.

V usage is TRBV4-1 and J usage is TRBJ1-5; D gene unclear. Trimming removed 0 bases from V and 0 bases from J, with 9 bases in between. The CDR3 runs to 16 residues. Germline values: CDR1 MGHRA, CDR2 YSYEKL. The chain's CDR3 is CASSQDGLYSNQPQHF. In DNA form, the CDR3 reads TGCGCCAGCAGCCAAGACGGGCTTTATAGCAATCAGCCCCAGCATTTT.